The rows below give T cell receptor beta chains drawn from one sample of a study of T cell responses to AZD1222 COVID-19 vaccine. Sequenced by immunoSEQ multiplex PCR; TCRdb stores in-frame clones only, minus some. The table includes approximately 120,000 clones, around 90% detected once. Sample: peripheral blood, taken on day 0 of AZD1222 vaccination. The source is an adult in good health. Both conserved end residues are part of each CDR3. D genes are given only for firm matches. Clone sizes are given selectively: once, few, many, or a class where the clone is expanded.

D gene	V gene	J gene	clone size	CDR3 protein	CDR3 DNA
TRBD1	TRBV24-1	TRBJ1-2	-	CATSDTGGTGAYGYTF	TGTGCCACCAGTGACACCGGCGGGACAGGGGCCTATGGCTACACCTTC
TRBD1	TRBV9	TRBJ1-2	-	CASSVSPGTGKGGYTF	TGTGCCAGCAGCGTGAGTCCCGGGACAGGCAAAGGAGGCTACACCTTC
TRBD1	TRBV19	TRBJ1-1	-	CASSTQGGVGTEAFF	TGTGCCAGCTCGACACAAGGGGGCGTTGGGACTGAAGCTTTCTTT
TRBD2	TRBV11-2	TRBJ2-7	-	CASSLDLQREVPYEQYF	TGTGCCAGCAGCTTAGATCTGCAGCGGGAGGTCCCCTACGAGCAGTACTTC
-	TRBV7-8	TRBJ1-5	-	CASSRAPYSNQPQHF	TGTGCCAGCAGCCGAGCCCCGTATAGCAATCAGCCCCAGCATTTT
TRBD1	TRBV7-8	TRBJ1-2	-	CASSPHRTPGTGYGYTF	TGTGCCAGCAGCCCCCATCGCACCCCCGGGACAGGGTATGGCTACACCTTC
-	TRBV19	TRBJ2-7	-	CASSIRIPSGTISYEQYF	TGTGCCAGTAGTATTCGAATCCCCTCCGGGACAATTTCCTACGAGCAGTACTTC
-	TRBV12-3/TRBV12-4	TRBJ1-5	few	CASTRDVNQPQHF	TGTGCCAGCACCAGGGACGTTAATCAGCCCCAGCATTTT
-	TRBV7-9	TRBJ1-2	-	CASSLGVEGYGYTF	TGTGCCAGCAGCTTGGGAGTAGAGGGGTATGGCTACACCTTC
-	TRBV3-1/TRBV3-2	TRBJ2-3	-	CASSPPRGSTDTQYF	TGTGCCAGCAGCCCCCCGAGGGGTAGCACAGATACGCAGTATTTT
-	TRBV28	TRBJ1-2	-	CAISLPLQGFYGYTF	TGTGCCATCTCGCTTCCCCTACAGGGCTTCTATGGCTACACCTTC
-	TRBV29-1	TRBJ2-5	-	CSVEQGFSGETQYF	TGCAGCGTTGAACAGGGTTTTAGTGGAGAGACCCAGTACTTC
TRBD1	TRBV15	TRBJ2-4	-	CATSREEIGTGGKVAKNIQYF	TGTGCCACCAGCAGAGAGGAGATCGGGACAGGGGGCAAGGTGGCCAAAAACATTCAGTACTTC
TRBD1	TRBV27	TRBJ1-1	-	CATRVQGAGEAFF	TGTGCCACCAGGGTGCAGGGGGCCGGTGAAGCTTTCTTT
TRBD2	TRBV27	TRBJ2-7	-	CASSIAGGYEQYF	TGTGCCAGCAGTATAGCGGGAGGGTACGAGCAGTACTTC
-	TRBV5-5	TRBJ1-1	-	CASSITGYTEAFF	TGTGCCAGCAGCATCACAGGGTACACTGAAGCTTTCTTT
-	TRBV24-1	TRBJ1-6	-	CATSESSYNSPLHF	TGTGCCACCAGCGAAAGCTCCTATAATTCACCCCTCCACTTT
TRBD1	TRBV5-4	TRBJ2-5	-	CASSLVERGQETQYF	TGTGCCAGCAGCTTGGTCGAGAGGGGGCAGGAGACCCAGTACTTC
-	TRBV4-3	TRBJ1-1	-	CASSQDPAGVEAFF	TGCGCCAGCAGCCAAGATCCCGCAGGGGTTGAAGCTTTCTTT
-	TRBV12-3/TRBV12-4	TRBJ1-2	-	CASSLGVMGGYTF	TGTGCCAGCAGTTTAGGGGTGATGGGTGGCTACACCTTC
-	TRBV2	TRBJ2-1	-	CASRGGANEQFF	TGTGCCAGCAGAGGGGGGGCCAATGAGCAGTTCTTC
TRBD2	TRBV28	TRBJ2-1	-	CASSLLAGGPSEQFF	TGTGCCAGCAGTCTTTTAGCGGGAGGGCCAAGTGAGCAGTTCTTC
-	TRBV27	TRBJ1-5	-	CASSSGGARPQHF	TGTGCCAGCAGCTCGGGCGGAGCGCGGCCCCAGCATTTT
-	TRBV4-3	TRBJ1-5	-	CASSQETYSNQPQHF	TGCGCCAGCAGCCAAGAAACCTATAGCAATCAGCCCCAGCATTTT
-	TRBV27	TRBJ2-7	-	CASSLEGNYEQYF	TGTGCCAGCAGTTTAGAGGGAAACTACGAGCAGTACTTC
-	TRBV7-9	TRBJ1-1	-	CASSLEHLSGEAFF	TGTGCCAGCAGCTTAGAACACCTTTCGGGTGAAGCTTTCTTT
-	TRBV2	TRBJ1-2	-	CATRLYGYTF	TGTGCCACGCGCCTCTATGGCTACACCTTC
-	TRBV9	TRBJ2-6	once	CASSVGISGANVLTF	TGTGCCAGCAGCGTAGGAATCTCTGGGGCCAACGTCCTGACTTTC
-	TRBV19	TRBJ1-3	-	CASSLPGGFVSGNTIYF	TGTGCCAGTTCCCTGCCGGGAGGTTTCGTCTCTGGAAACACCATATATTTT
-	TRBV7-9	TRBJ1-4	-	CASSLTGEKLFF	TGTGCCAGCAGCCTTACCGGGGAAAAACTGTTTTTT
-	TRBV6-2/TRBV6-3	TRBJ2-2	-	CASSSDRKINTGELFF	TGTGCCAGCAGTTCGGACAGAAAAATTAACACCGGGGAGCTGTTTTTT
-	TRBV9	TRBJ1-1	-	CASSPRTEAFF	TGTGCCAGCAGCCCCCGAACTGAAGCTTTCTTT
-	TRBV5-8	TRBJ1-5	-	CASSLEASSNSNQPQHF	TGTGCCAGCAGCTTGGAGGCCAGTTCTAATAGCAATCAGCCCCAGCATTTT
TRBD2	TRBV19	TRBJ2-1	-	CASSIYPRLAGGLMYNEQFF	TGTGCCAGTAGTATTTACCCGAGACTAGCGGGAGGACTAATGTACAATGAGCAGTTCTTC
-	TRBV11-3	TRBJ2-3	-	CASSLGSRATDTQYF	TGTGCCAGCAGCTTAGGCTCCCGGGCCACAGATACGCAGTATTTT
-	TRBV30	TRBJ2-5	-	CAWSVGETQYF	TGTGCCTGGAGTGTGGGGGAGACCCAGTACTTC
-	TRBV27	TRBJ2-3	-	CASSVSADTQYF	TGTGCCAGCAGTGTGTCCGCAGATACGCAGTATTTT